Listed below are T cell receptor beta chains from one sample, sequenced in a study of cytomegalovirus exposure and HLA in healthy donors. Libraries were prepared by immunoSEQ multiplex PCR; TCRdb keeps only in-frame clonotypes and omits some of them. There are around 120,000 clones in the sample; under 85% occur only once, and approximately 9.1% lies in the top ten. Source material: PBMCs. These receptors originate from a woman in her fifties or sixties in good health and CMV-seropositive. CDR3s include the opening cysteine and the closing phenylalanine or tryptophan. The D gene is left open where the match is weak. Not every row has a clone size; where given, it reads once, few, many or a size class.

clone size: few
J gene: TRBJ1-2
D gene: NA
V gene: TRBV2
CDR3 protein: CASSEKWQGSPNYGYTF
CDR3 DNA: TGTGCCAGCAGCGAAAAATGGCAGGGGTCACCTAACTATGGCTACACCTTC

clone size: NA
J gene: TRBJ2-3
D gene: NA
V gene: TRBV27
CDR3 protein: CASSLATSTDTQYF
CDR3 DNA: TGTGCCAGCAGTTTGGCGACTTCCACAGATACGCAGTATTTT

clone size: NA
J gene: TRBJ2-7
D gene: NA
V gene: TRBV6-1
CDR3 protein: CASSIGTGYEQYF
CDR3 DNA: TGTGCCAGCAGTATCGGGACTGGCTACGAGCAGTACTTC

clone size: NA
J gene: TRBJ2-3
D gene: TRBD1
V gene: TRBV5-4
CDR3 protein: CASSIKQGAGTDTQYF
CDR3 DNA: TGTGCCAGCAGCATAAAACAGGGGGCTGGCACAGATACGCAGTATTTT

clone size: NA
J gene: TRBJ2-3
D gene: NA
V gene: TRBV30
CDR3 protein: CAWERVRTDTQYF
CDR3 DNA: TGTGCCTGGGAGCGGGTCCGCACAGATACGCAGTATTTT

clone size: NA
J gene: TRBJ1-2
D gene: NA
V gene: TRBV5-4
CDR3 protein: CASSVGVAGANYGYTF
CDR3 DNA: TGTGCCAGCAGCGTGGGGGTGGCGGGGGCGAACTATGGCTACACCTTC

clone size: NA
J gene: TRBJ1-4
D gene: NA
V gene: TRBV2
CDR3 protein: CASSGGGEKLFF
CDR3 DNA: TGTGCCAGCAGTGGCGGAGGGGAAAAACTGTTTTTT

clone size: NA
J gene: TRBJ2-3
D gene: TRBD2
V gene: TRBV6-5
CDR3 protein: CASSYGLAESTDTQYF
CDR3 DNA: TGTGCCAGCAGTTACGGGCTAGCGGAAAGCACAGATACGCAGTATTTT

clone size: NA
J gene: TRBJ1-1
D gene: TRBD1
V gene: TRBV27
CDR3 protein: CASSWDRESEAFF
CDR3 DNA: TGTGCCAGCAGTTGGGACAGGGAAAGTGAAGCTTTCTTT

clone size: once
J gene: TRBJ1-6
D gene: TRBD1
V gene: TRBV7-8
CDR3 protein: CASSLAGQGSYNSPLHF
CDR3 DNA: TGTGCCAGCAGCTTAGCGGGACAGGGGTCCTATAATTCACCCCTCCACTTT

clone size: few
J gene: TRBJ2-1
D gene: TRBD2
V gene: TRBV4-3
CDR3 protein: CASSQERRGYYNEQFF
CDR3 DNA: TGCGCCAGCAGCCAAGAGCGGCGGGGGTATTACAATGAGCAGTTCTTC

clone size: NA
J gene: TRBJ1-2
D gene: NA
V gene: TRBV15
CDR3 protein: CATSILTDYGYTF
CDR3 DNA: TGTGCCACCAGCATACTAACTGACTATGGCTACACCTTC

clone size: once
J gene: TRBJ2-3
D gene: NA
V gene: TRBV7-3
CDR3 protein: CASSDSSTDTQYF
CDR3 DNA: TGTGCCAGCAGTGACTCCTCCACAGATACGCAGTATTTT

clone size: NA
J gene: TRBJ1-5
D gene: NA
V gene: TRBV4-1
CDR3 protein: CASSIWAGNQPQHF
CDR3 DNA: TGCGCCAGCAGCATCTGGGCTGGCAATCAGCCCCAGCATTTT

clone size: NA
J gene: TRBJ2-1
D gene: TRBD2
V gene: TRBV5-1
CDR3 protein: CASSLFGGANEQFF
CDR3 DNA: TGCGCCAGCAGCTTGTTCGGGGGGGCCAATGAGCAGTTCTTC

clone size: NA
J gene: TRBJ2-7
D gene: NA
V gene: TRBV4-1
CDR3 protein: CASSLPDSYEQYF
CDR3 DNA: TGCGCCAGCAGCCTTCCGGACAGCTACGAGCAGTACTTC

clone size: NA
J gene: TRBJ2-5
D gene: TRBD1
V gene: TRBV9
CDR3 protein: CASSERQGRQETQYF
CDR3 DNA: TGTGCCAGCAGCGAACGACAGGGGAGGCAAGAGACCCAGTACTTC

clone size: NA
J gene: TRBJ1-4
D gene: NA
V gene: TRBV30
CDR3 protein: CAGGGRVANEKLFF
CDR3 DNA: TGTGCCGGGGGGGGAAGGGTGGCTAATGAAAAACTGTTTTTT

clone size: NA
J gene: TRBJ2-7
D gene: TRBD2
V gene: TRBV9
CDR3 protein: CASSVVASGGVGEQYF
CDR3 DNA: TGTGCCAGCAGCGTAGTTGCTAGCGGGGGGGTAGGAGAGCAGTACTTC

clone size: NA
J gene: TRBJ2-3
D gene: TRBD1
V gene: TRBV7-9
CDR3 protein: CASSPGTGATDTQYF
CDR3 DNA: TGTGCCAGCAGCCCGGGGACAGGGGCCACAGATACGCAGTATTTT

clone size: few
J gene: TRBJ1-1
D gene: NA
V gene: TRBV5-4
CDR3 protein: CASSLGRGYGTEAFF
CDR3 DNA: TGTGCCAGCAGCTTGGGCAGGGGATATGGCACTGAAGCTTTCTTT

clone size: NA
J gene: TRBJ1-1
D gene: NA
V gene: TRBV11-2
CDR3 protein: CATSEGLNTEAFF
CDR3 DNA: TGTGCCACCTCGGAGGGATTGAACACTGAAGCTTTCTTT

clone size: NA
J gene: TRBJ2-5
D gene: NA
V gene: TRBV2
CDR3 protein: CASSEQIQETQYF
CDR3 DNA: TGTGCCAGCAGTGAACAGATTCAAGAGACCCAGTACTTC

clone size: NA
J gene: TRBJ2-3
D gene: NA
V gene: TRBV14
CDR3 protein: CASSKRRADTDTQYF
CDR3 DNA: TGTGCCAGCTCTAAGAGGAGGGCGGACACAGATACGCAGTATTTT

clone size: NA
J gene: TRBJ2-5
D gene: NA
V gene: TRBV15
CDR3 protein: CATSRQALETQYF
CDR3 DNA: TGTGCCACCAGCAGACAGGCGTTGGAGACCCAGTACTTC

clone size: NA
J gene: TRBJ1-6
D gene: NA
V gene: TRBV18
CDR3 protein: CASSPVGGAGNSPLHF
CDR3 DNA: TGTGCCAGCTCCCCGGTCGGGGGGGCTGGTAATTCACCCCTCCACTTT

clone size: NA
J gene: TRBJ1-2
D gene: TRBD1
V gene: TRBV30
CDR3 protein: CAWSRDRGNGYTF
CDR3 DNA: TGTGCCTGGAGTAGGGACAGGGGGAATGGCTACACCTTC

clone size: NA
J gene: TRBJ2-7
D gene: NA
V gene: TRBV9
CDR3 protein: CASSGSGSTYEQYF
CDR3 DNA: TGTGCCAGCAGCGGGAGCGGGTCAACCTACGAGCAGTACTTC

clone size: NA
J gene: TRBJ1-3
D gene: NA
V gene: TRBV7-9
CDR3 protein: CASSQPLDGSSGNTIYF
CDR3 DNA: TGTGCCAGCAGCCAACCCCTAGACGGTAGCTCTGGAAACACCATATATTTT

clone size: NA
J gene: TRBJ2-3
D gene: TRBD1
V gene: TRBV4-1
CDR3 protein: CASSHRAGGSTDTQYF
CDR3 DNA: TGCGCCAGCAGCCATCGGGCAGGGGGATCCACAGATACGCAGTATTTT

clone size: once
J gene: TRBJ1-5
D gene: NA
V gene: TRBV18
CDR3 protein: CASSVSNQPQHF
CDR3 DNA: TGTGCCAGCTCCGTCAGTAATCAGCCCCAGCATTTT

clone size: NA
J gene: TRBJ2-1
D gene: TRBD2
V gene: TRBV6-1
CDR3 protein: CASSGGLAGGYNEQFF
CDR3 DNA: TGTGCCAGCAGTGGGGGACTAGCGGGGGGTTACAATGAGCAGTTCTTC

clone size: NA
J gene: TRBJ1-1
D gene: TRBD1
V gene: TRBV5-6
CDR3 protein: CASSFGTGVEAFF
CDR3 DNA: TGTGCCAGCAGCTTCGGGACAGGGGTTGAAGCTTTCTTT

clone size: NA
J gene: TRBJ1-3
D gene: NA
V gene: TRBV6-5
CDR3 protein: CASSYGGLGSGNTIYF
CDR3 DNA: TGTGCCAGCAGTTACGGAGGACTCGGCTCTGGAAACACCATATATTTT

clone size: NA
J gene: TRBJ1-5
D gene: TRBD1
V gene: TRBV2
CDR3 protein: CASSKDGQDNQPQHF
CDR3 DNA: TGTGCCAGCAGTAAGGATGGACAGGATAATCAGCCCCAGCATTTT

clone size: few
J gene: TRBJ1-1
D gene: NA
V gene: TRBV23-1
CDR3 protein: CASSQSGGNTEAFF
CDR3 DNA: TGCGCCAGCAGTCAATCCGGGGGGAACACTGAAGCTTTCTTT

clone size: NA
J gene: TRBJ2-7
D gene: NA
V gene: TRBV9
CDR3 protein: CASSVGAPPAPYEQYF
CDR3 DNA: TGTGCCAGCAGCGTAGGGGCCCCTCCAGCCCCTTACGAGCAGTACTTC

clone size: once
J gene: TRBJ2-1
D gene: TRBD1
V gene: TRBV30
CDR3 protein: CAWTTGGSYNEQFF
CDR3 DNA: TGTGCCTGGACGACAGGGGGCTCCTACAATGAGCAGTTCTTC

clone size: NA
J gene: TRBJ2-6
D gene: NA
V gene: TRBV25-1
CDR3 protein: CASSPNREPGANVLTF
CDR3 DNA: TGTGCCAGCAGTCCAAACAGGGAACCTGGGGCCAACGTCCTGACTTTC

clone size: NA
J gene: TRBJ2-3
D gene: NA
V gene: TRBV2
CDR3 protein: CASNPPGDTQYF
CDR3 DNA: TGTGCCAGCAATCCCCCGGGGGATACGCAGTATTTT

clone size: few
J gene: TRBJ1-1
D gene: NA
V gene: TRBV5-8
CDR3 protein: CASSPTVSRNTEAFF
CDR3 DNA: TGTGCCAGCAGCCCGACAGTTTCTCGCAACACTGAAGCTTTCTTT

clone size: NA
J gene: TRBJ2-7
D gene: TRBD2
V gene: TRBV6-6
CDR3 protein: CASSQGLAGQEQYF
CDR3 DNA: TGTGCCAGCAGTCAGGGACTAGCGGGACAAGAGCAGTACTTC

clone size: NA
J gene: TRBJ2-7
D gene: TRBD1
V gene: TRBV5-1
CDR3 protein: CASSMPQGAGSYEQYF
CDR3 DNA: TGCGCCAGCAGCATGCCCCAGGGGGCGGGCTCCTACGAGCAGTACTTC

clone size: NA
J gene: TRBJ2-6
D gene: TRBD1
V gene: TRBV29-1
CDR3 protein: CSAGQASSGANVLTF
CDR3 DNA: TGCAGCGCTGGACAGGCTTCCTCTGGGGCCAACGTCCTGACTTTC

clone size: NA
J gene: TRBJ1-4
D gene: TRBD1
V gene: TRBV27
CDR3 protein: CASSPSGTGVLKLFF
CDR3 DNA: TGTGCCAGCAGTCCCTCCGGGACAGGGGTTCTTAAACTGTTTTTT